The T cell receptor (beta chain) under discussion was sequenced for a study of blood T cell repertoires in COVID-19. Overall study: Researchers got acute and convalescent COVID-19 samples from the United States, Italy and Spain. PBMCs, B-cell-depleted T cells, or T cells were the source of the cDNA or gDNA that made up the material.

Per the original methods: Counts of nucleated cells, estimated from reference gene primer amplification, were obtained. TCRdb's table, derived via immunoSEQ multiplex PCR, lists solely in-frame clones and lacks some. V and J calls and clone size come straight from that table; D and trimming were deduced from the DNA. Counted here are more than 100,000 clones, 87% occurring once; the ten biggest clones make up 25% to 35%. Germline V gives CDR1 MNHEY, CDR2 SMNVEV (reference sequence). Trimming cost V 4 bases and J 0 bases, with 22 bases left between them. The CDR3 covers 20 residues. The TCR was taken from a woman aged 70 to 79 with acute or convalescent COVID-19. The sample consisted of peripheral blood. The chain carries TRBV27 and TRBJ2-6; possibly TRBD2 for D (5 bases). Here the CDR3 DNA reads TGTGCCAGCAGTTCTCCCCCCGGGAAGGTTGGTATCTCTGGGGCCAACGTCCTGACTTTC. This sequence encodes CASSSPPGKVGISGANVLTF.